This TCR beta chain was observed in a study of T cells expressing NK-cell markers. General study findings and limits: HCMV specificity of the expanded NKG2C+ T cell clones was not established.

TCRdb re-called the 5' RACE reads; every CDR3 protein appears as one record, without DNA. The sample table sets out about 460,000 distinct CDR3 sequences. In the case of this clonotype: Its cognate antigen is unknown.

This CDR3 has 14 amino acids. Germline V gene sequence: CDR1 MNHEY, CDR2 SVGAGI. The chain joins TRBV6-5 to TRBJ2-1; TCRdb lists TRBD2, though no DNA is available to test this call. Sequences were obtained from blood T cells: a sorted CD56 or NKG2C T cell subset, CD4+ or CD8+ T cells, or bulk PBMC T cells (not recorded which). The receptor was isolated from a woman in her fifties or sixties in good health. CDR3 sequence: CASSPLGLAREQFF.